What follows are 28 T cell receptor beta chains derived from one specimen sequenced in a study of T-cell reconstitution after alpha-beta-depleted transplantation in children. Unique molecular identifiers were incorporated when the TCRbeta library was constructed. Each CDR3 protein gets one entry after TCRdb re-called the PCR reads with MiXCR. The table has approximately 980,000 distinct CDR3 sequences, about 29% seen once. Sequenced material: PBMCs, mostly from graft donor cells, taken 360 days after TCRalphabeta/CD19-depleted stem cell transplant. Source of these receptors: a boy under three years old who had a stem cell transplant for SCID, so the T cells may come from the graft donor.

The chain combines TRBV5-1 with TRBJ2-3; D is unresolved. The V gene's germline CDR1 is SGHRS and CDR2 YFSETQ. The CDR3 covers 14 residues. Deletions cut 5 bases from V and 3 bases from J, with 13 bases between. CDR3 sequence: CASSQAGPTDTQYF. As DNA, the CDR3 is TGCGCCAGCAGTCAGGCCGGGCCGACAGATACGCAGTATTTT.

A few counts support this clonotype. The chain couples TRBV5-1 to TRBJ2-1; perhaps TRBD1 as D (6 bases). The V gene's germline CDR1 is SGHRS and CDR2 YFSETQ. The CDR3 extends over 16 amino acids. The V gene lost 0 bases and the J gene lost 10 bases, with 20 bases spanning the gap. DNA of the CDR3: TGCGCCAGCAGCTTGGCCGGATCTACAGGGTTAAGCGAGCAGTTCTTC. This gives the protein CASSLAGSTGLSEQFF.

This clonotype was seen at least ten times. This chain uses TRBV28 with TRBJ2-5; tentative D call: TRBD2 (5 bases). Trimming took 2 bases from V and 0 from J, leaving 16 bases between them. Germline CDR1 and CDR2: MDHEN and SYDVKM. The CDR3 spans 17 residues. CDR3: CASSLTPRTLYQETQYF. Here the CDR3 DNA reads TGTGCCAGCAGTTTAACTCCCCGGACTCTGTACCAAGAGACCCAGTACTTC.

The chain recombines TRBV7-2 with TRBJ2-5; D call uncertain. The CDR3 contains 14 residues. V was shortened by 5 bases and J by 2 bases, with 12 bases between the two germline ends. CDR1 and CDR2 from the germline V gene are SGHTA and FQGNSA. The CDR3 reads CASSPQTIQETQYF. The CDR3 region has the DNA TGTGCCAGCAGCCCCCAGACAATTCAAGAGACCCAGTACTTC.

The chain joins TRBV2 to TRBJ2-2; TRBD1 might be the D (6 bases). Per the germline V gene, CDR1 is SNHLY and CDR2 is FYNNEI. The V gene lost 2 bases and the J gene lost 6 bases, with 13 bases spanning the gap. The CDR3 consists of 15 residues. The CDR3, as DNA: TGTGCCAGCAGTGAAAGGAGACAGGCACCCGGGGAGCTGTTTTTT. It translates to CASSERRQAPGELFF.

The V gene is TRBV15, the J gene TRBJ2-7; the D is unclear. V was trimmed by 0 bases and J by 4 bases, leaving 10 bases between them. The CDR3 covers 14 residues. In germline, CDR1 is LNHNV, CDR2 YYDKDF (reference sequence). The DNA for the CDR3 is TGTGCCACCAGCAGAGACCGGCAATTTTACGAGCAGTACTTC. Amino acids: CATSRDRQFYEQYF.

This clonotype was observed a few times. The chain employs TRBV20-1 and TRBJ2-7, with TRBD1 matching over 9 bases. V trimming: 3 bases; J trimming: 4 bases; junction bases outside the gene matches: 7. CDR3 length equals 14 residues. The germline V gene has CDR1 DFQATT and CDR2 SNEGSKA (reference sequence). CDR3 sequence (DNA): TGCAGTGCTAGCGCACCGGGACAGGGATACGAGCAGTACTTC. Amino acid sequence: CSASAPGQGYEQYF.

The rearrangement links TRBV5-6 to TRBJ2-7, with a tentative D call TRBD2 (6 bases). V shed 4 bases and J shed 7 bases, with 24 bases lying between them. Germline lookup yields CDR1 SGHDT and CDR2 YYEEEE. The CDR3 is 16 residues long. The CDR3 sequence is CASSSQLTSPGGEQYF. The DNA for the CDR3 is TGTGCCAGCAGCAGCCAACTGACATCCCCTGGGGGGGAGCAGTACTTC. The whole variable domain, filled in from reference TRBV5-6 and TRBJ2-7, reads DAGVTQSPTHLIKTRGQQVTLRCSPKSGHDTVSWYQQALGQGPQFIFQYYEEEERQRGNFPDRFSGHQFPNYSSELNVNALLLGDSALYLCASSSQLTSPGGEQYFGPGTRLTVT.

This sequence joins TRBV7-7 and TRBJ2-1, with 8 bases matching TRBD1. The ends lost 3 bases at V and 9 bases at J; junction bases unmatched: 7. Germline lookup yields CDR1 SSHAT and CDR2 FNYEAQ (reference sequence). The length of the CDR3 is 14 residues. The CDR3 DNA reads TGTGCCAGCAGCTTGGACAGGGTAGCCGGTGAGCAGTTCTTC. The encoded protein is CASSLDRVAGEQFF.

The genes are TRBV20-1 and TRBJ2-7; D is unclear. The CDR3 has 15 residues. V shed 0 bases and J shed 0 bases, with 12 bases lying between them. Germline CDR1 reads DFQATT; CDR2 reads SNEGSKA (reference sequence). The CDR3 loop reads CSARDTRAVSYEQYF. DNA for the CDR3: TGCAGTGCTAGAGATACTCGGGCCGTCTCCTACGAGCAGTACTTC.

This chain links TRBV6-1 with TRBJ2-5, with D perhaps matching TRBD2 (6 bases). The CDR3 covers 13 residues. V lost 6 bases, J lost 4 bases, and 12 bases lay in between. Germline lookup yields CDR1 MNHNS and CDR2 SASEGT. CDR3 region: CASSSLGGETQYF. The DNA of the CDR3 is TGTGCCAGCAGCTCCCTCGGGGGAGAGACCCAGTACTTC.

The chain couples TRBV29-1 to TRBJ1-1; possible D gene TRBD1, 6 bases. Germline assignment: CDR1 SQVTM and CDR2 ANQGSEA. The CDR3 has 15 residues. Trimming left V 1 base short and J 4 bases short, with 16 bases between. The CDR3 region has the DNA TGCAGCGTTGAAGTTCGTCCTTCAGGGGCCACTGAAGCTTTCTTT. The encoded protein is CSVEVRPSGATEAFF.

Only a few counts were recorded for this clonotype. The chain carries TRBV15 and TRBJ2-7; 10 bases line up with TRBD2. The CDR3 totals 15 residues. V dropped 3 bases and J dropped 7; count of bases not matched to a gene: 9. In germline, CDR1 is LNHNV, CDR2 YYDKDF (reference sequence). Here the CDR3 DNA reads TGTGCCACCAGCAGGGGACTAGCGAATACGGGGGAGCAGTACTTC. This gives the protein CATSRGLANTGEQYF.

This clonotype was found a few times. The chain joins TRBV5-4 to TRBJ2-3; the match to TRBD2 covers 10 bases. The CDR3 contains 16 residues. Germline V gives CDR1 SGHNT, CDR2 YYREEE (reference sequence). The V gene end was trimmed by 4 bases and the J gene end by 2 bases; junction bases not matched to a gene: 7. The CDR3 spells CASSPGTSDYTDTQYF. Here the CDR3 DNA reads TGTGCCAGCAGCCCGGGGACTAGCGATTACACAGATACGCAGTATTTT.

This sequence joins TRBV6-5 and TRBJ2-5, with a possible D match to TRBD2 (6 bases). Germline V CDR1 and CDR2: MNHEY, SVGAGI. The CDR3 is 16 amino acids. Trimming pared 0 bases from V and 5 bases from J, leaving 16 bases between. CDR3 sequence: CASSYSRIGGVETQYF. DNA for the CDR3: TGTGCCAGCAGTTACTCGAGAATTGGCGGGGTTGAGACCCAGTACTTC.

In this sample, this clonotype turned up a few times. This chain links TRBV12-3 or TRBV12-4 with TRBJ1-3, with 8 bases lining up with TRBD1. The CDR3 totals 16 residues. Trimming at V came to 6 bases and at J to 2 bases, leaving 9 bases not matched to a gene. The CDR3 here is CASRRQGNEAGNTIYF. DNA for the CDR3: TGTGCCAGCAGAAGACAGGGGAATGAAGCTGGAAACACCATATATTTT.

The rearrangement links TRBV5-1 to TRBJ1-5, with D possibly being TRBD1 (5 bases). V was clipped by 4 bases and J by 3 bases, with 20 bases between them. Germline V lookup: CDR1 SGHRS, CDR2 YFSETQ. The CDR3 has 17 residues. The CDR3 protein is CASSPGTGNPINQPQHF. In DNA, the CDR3 is TGCGCCAGCAGCCCCGGGACGGGAAACCCAATCAATCAGCCCCAGCATTTT.

The V and J genes are TRBV5-1 and TRBJ1-3; D not certain. Trimming stripped 0 bases from V and 0 bases from J, with 10 bases between. CDR1 is SGHRS, CDR2 YFSETQ, per germline. CDR3 length: 16 amino acids. CDR3 in amino acids: CASSLVPASSGNTIYF. CDR3 nucleotides: TGCGCCAGCAGCTTGGTCCCGGCGAGCTCTGGAAACACCATATATTTT.

CDR3 region: CASNLCCQGNTGELFF. For the CDR3, the DNA is TGTGCCAGCAACCTGTGTTGCCAGGGGAACACCGGGGAGCTGTTTTTT. This sequence joins TRBV7-9 and TRBJ2-2; D possibly corresponds to TRBD1 (5 bases). Trimming left V 7 bases short and J 1 base short, with 16 bases between. CDR1 and CDR2 (germline): SEHNR, FQNEAQ (reference sequence). This CDR3 has 16 amino acids.

V gene TRBV4-2 combines with J gene TRBJ2-5; 12 bases map to TRBD2. The V and J ends lost 0 bases and 4 bases, in that order; junction bases with no gene match: 12. This CDR3 comprises 19 residues. Germline lookup yields CDR1 LGHNA and CDR2 YNFKEQ. The CDR3 DNA reads TGTGCCAGCAGCCAAGAACCTAGGCTAGCGGGGGGGCCGGTAGAGACCCAGTACTTC. Its translation: CASSQEPRLAGGPVETQYF.

The rearrangement links TRBV28 to TRBJ1-2; D unresolved. CDR3 length: 11 amino acids. Trimming removed 6 bases from V and 2 bases from J, with 4 bases in between. The V gene's germline CDR1 is MDHEN and CDR2 SYDVKM. As DNA, the CDR3 is TGTGCCAGCAGCCAGAACTATGGCTACACCTTC. It yields the protein CASSQNYGYTF.

The chain carries TRBV7-2 and TRBJ2-5, with D perhaps matching TRBD2 (5 bases). V lost 2 bases, J lost 1 base, and 11 bases lay in between. Looked up from germline, CDR1 is SGHTA and CDR2 is FQGNSA. The CDR3 has 15 residues. CDR3 sequence reads: CASSLRAGLQETQYF. Written as DNA, the CDR3 is TGTGCCAGCAGCTTACGGGCGGGCCTCCAAGAGACCCAGTACTTC.

The chain recombines TRBV6-1 with TRBJ2-3, with 8 positions matching TRBD2. V shed 8 bases, J shed 3 bases, and the junction held 7 bases outside the gene matches. Germline values: CDR1 MNHNS, CDR2 SASEGT. The CDR3 length is 14 residues. CDR3 loop: CASVRGGPTDTQYF. In nucleotides, the CDR3 is TGTGCCAGCGTACGGGGGGGCCCGACAGATACGCAGTATTTT.

A word on this clonotype: A junction end diverges from the germline sequence, so it may reflect a read error. The V and J genes are TRBV12-3 or TRBV12-4 and TRBJ1-1, with D uncertain. The CDR3 is 12 residues long. DNA for the CDR3: TGTGCCAGCAATTTACAGAGACATGAAGCTTTCTTT. As protein: CASNLQRHEAFF.

This clonotype was recorded a few times. This chain uses TRBV20-1 with TRBJ2-7, with unresolved D. Deletions cut 3 bases from V and 0 bases from J, with 24 bases between. Germline V CDR1 and CDR2: DFQATT, SNEGSKA (reference sequence). CDR3 length equals 18 residues. CDR3 region: CSASGDFVGRWSSYEQYF. The CDR3 DNA is TGCAGTGCTAGTGGAGATTTCGTCGGACGGTGGAGCTCCTACGAGCAGTACTTC.

This clonotype was seen only a few times. In nucleotides, the CDR3 is TGTGCCAGCAGTAGAGCCGGGACAGATTACGAGCAGTACTTC. Translated, it gives CASSRAGTDYEQYF. The chain couples TRBV6-1 to TRBJ2-7; 7 bases are shared with TRBD1. Germline V CDR1 and CDR2: MNHNS, SASEGT. The V and J ends lost 5 bases and 4 bases, in that order; junction bases with no gene match: 8. The CDR3 contains 14 residues.

CDR3 sequence reads: CASNYGTSGSGELFF. The CDR3 DNA reads as TGTGCCAGCAACTACGGGACTAGCGGGTCCGGGGAGCTGTTTTTT. The chain combines TRBV12-3 or TRBV12-4 with TRBJ2-2, with TRBD2 matching over 12 bases. The ends lost 7 bases at V and 6 bases at J; junction bases unmatched: 6. This CDR3 has 15 residues.

The table lists this clonotype with a few counts. The V call is TRBV9, the J call TRBJ2-3, with D maybe TRBD2 (5 bases). Deletions cut 0 bases from V and 4 bases from J, with 12 bases between. This CDR3 is 15 amino acids long. The germline V gene encodes CDR1 SGDLS and CDR2 YYNGEE. The CDR3: CASSVARGKADTQYF. The CDR3 bases are TGTGCCAGCAGCGTAGCTCGGGGTAAAGCAGATACGCAGTATTTT.